The 32 T cell receptor beta chains below all came from one sample that was sequenced in a study of CD8 T cells in ankylosing spondylitis. Findings of the study overall: There was a TCR beta motif, made of eight highly homologous variants, that appeared characteristic of ankylosing spondylitis blood.

These receptors have no identified antigens. TCRdb re-analysed the 5' RACE reads in MiXCR, keeping a single row per CDR3 protein. The data show more than 400,000 distinct CDR3 sequences, about 5.4% seen once. The sequencing sample was made of blood, either unsorted or a sorted T cell fraction (not recorded which). These receptors originate from a male donor with ankylosing spondylitis.

The chain uses TRBV15 and TRBJ2-1, with unresolved D. The CDR3 runs 12 residues. V was pared by 5 bases and J by 7 bases, with 9 bases between. Germline-derived CDR1 and CDR2 are LNHNV and YYDKDF (reference sequence). The DNA of the CDR3 is TGTGCCACCAGCGGCCTAGAGAATGAGCAGTTCTTC. It is translated as CATSGLENEQFF. The full variable domain, rest sourced from reference TRBV15 and TRBJ2-1, is DAMVIQNPRYQVTQFGKPVTLSCSQTLNHNVMYWYQQKSSQAPKLLFHYYDKDFNNEADTPDNFQSRRPNTSFCFLDIRSPGLGDTAMYLCATSGLENEQFFGPGTRLTVL.

This clonotype was seen many times. The rearrangement joins TRBV29-1 to TRBJ2-3; D gene unclear. Germline lookup yields CDR1 SQVTM and CDR2 ANQGSEA. The V gene lost 3 bases and the J gene lost 5 bases, with 6 bases spanning the gap. The length of the CDR3 is 11 residues. The CDR3 protein is CSVDHRDTQYF. DNA of the CDR3: TGCAGCGTTGATCATAGAGATACGCAGTATTTT.

This clonotype was detected ten times or more. The chain is built from TRBV7-2 and TRBJ2-2; D unclear. Germline V lookup: CDR1 SGHTA, CDR2 FQGNSA. Trimming stripped 2 bases from V and 4 bases from J, with 11 bases between. The CDR3 is made up of 15 amino acids. The CDR3 DNA sequence: TGTGCCAGCAGCTTACCTAGAGCTAGCACCGGGGAGCTGTTTTTT. Amino acid sequence: CASSLPRASTGELFF.

This chain uses TRBV7-8 with TRBJ2-7; tentatively, D is TRBD1 (5 bases). V was pared by 5 bases and J by 0 bases, with 17 bases between. The CDR3 spans 16 residues. Germline CDR1 and CDR2: SGHVS and FQNEAQ. CDR3 bases: TGTGCCAGCAGCCCGTGGGCAGGGCTCAGCTCCTACGAGCAGTACTTC. It encodes CASSPWAGLSSYEQYF.

This clonotype was counted ten times or more. The chain recombines TRBV29-1 with TRBJ2-7, with 10 bases fitting TRBD1. V trimming: 4 bases; J trimming: 2 bases; junction bases outside the gene matches: 2. Germline CDR1 and CDR2: SQVTM and ANQGSEA. The CDR3 covers 13 residues. In DNA form, the CDR3 reads TGCAGCGTTGTTGGACAGGGGGCCTACGAGCAGTACTTC. Its translation is CSVVGQGAYEQYF.

The genes are TRBV30 and TRBJ1-5, with D uncertain. CDR1 and CDR2 from the germline V gene are GTSNPN and SVGIG (reference sequence). V was pared by 2 bases and J by 7 bases, with 12 bases between. CDR3 length: 13 amino acids. The chain's CDR3 is CAWSRGLRQPQHF. The CDR3 region has the DNA TGTGCCTGGAGTCGGGGTTTGAGGCAGCCCCAGCATTTT.

The rearrangement uses TRBV28 and TRBJ2-2, with 9 bases lining up with TRBD1. CDR1 and CDR2 from the germline V gene are MDHEN and SYDVKM. The CDR3 has 15 residues. The J segment lost 4 bases and the V segment lost 7 bases, leaving 7 bases of the junction unmatched. The DNA of the CDR3 is TGTGCCAGCACCGCTTCGGACAGGGGCACCGGGGAGCTGTTTTTT. Its protein product is CASTASDRGTGELFF.

This clonotype was seen repeatedly, ten times or more. CDR3 DNA: TGCGCCAGCAGCCAAACCTGGACTAGCGGCTACGAGCAGTACTTC. Translated: CASSQTWTSGYEQYF. This rearrangement joins TRBV4-3 to TRBJ2-7; 10 nucleotides align to TRBD2. CDR1 is LGHNA, CDR2 YSLEER, per germline. Trimming removed 2 bases from V and 3 bases from J; junction bases left unmatched: 4. This CDR3 comprises 15 residues.

This clonotype was seen at least ten times. As DNA, the CDR3 is TGCAGCGCCGGGACTAGCGTTTACGAGCAGTACTTC. This codes for CSAGTSVYEQYF. The chain links TRBV20-1 to TRBJ2-7; the match to TRBD2 covers 10 bases. The germline gives CDR1 DFQATT, CDR2 SNEGSKA (reference sequence). The CDR3 spans 12 residues.

At least ten counts were recorded for this clonotype. The chain joins TRBV11-2 to TRBJ2-1; 13 bases match TRBD2. CDR3 length: 19 amino acids. In germline, CDR1 is SGHAT, CDR2 FQNNGV. V lost 4 bases, J lost 8 bases, and 17 bases stayed unmatched. CDR3 in amino acids: CASSSLAGGPRSGFYEQFF. The CDR3 DNA sequence: TGTGCCAGCAGCTCACTAGCGGGGGGGCCTCGGAGTGGATTCTATGAGCAGTTCTTC. The full variable domain, with the rest looked up from reference TRBV11-2 and TRBJ2-1, is EAGVAQSPRYKIIEKRQSVAFWCNPISGHATLYWYQQILGQGPKLLIQFQNNGVVDDSQLPKDRFSAERLKGVDSTLKIQPAKLEDSAVYLCASSSLAGGPRSGFYEQFFGPGTRLTVL.

The CDR3 loop reads CASSPRGHPRGSPLHF. CDR3 sequence (DNA): TGTGCCAGCAGCCCGCGGGGACACCCCAGAGGGTCACCCCTCCACTTT. The chain couples TRBV7-2 to TRBJ1-6, with D maybe TRBD1 (6 bases). This CDR3 has 16 residues. The germline V gene has CDR1 SGHTA and CDR2 FQGNSA. Trimming removed 5 bases at V and 10 bases at J, with 21 bases between.

This clonotype was counted at least ten times. The CDR3 is CASSPTGAPSYEQYF. DNA of the CDR3: TGCGCCAGCAGCCCAACAGGAGCGCCCTCCTACGAGCAGTACTTC. This chain connects TRBV5-1 to TRBJ2-7; a possible D gene is TRBD1 (5 bases). CDR3 size: 15 residues. The V end lost 4 bases, the J end lost 0 bases, and 14 bases lay between the germline ends. Germline CDR1 SGHRS, CDR2 YFSETQ.

This clonotype appeared many times. CDR3 nucleotide sequence: TGCAGCGTTGAAAACGACAGGGGCGCTGGCTACACCTTC. It encodes CSVENDRGAGYTF. The J gene is TRBJ1-2, the V gene TRBV29-1; 8 positions agree with TRBD1. Looked up from germline, CDR1 is SQVTM and CDR2 is ANQGSEA. V lost 2 bases and J lost 7; bases outside the gene matches: 6. This CDR3 is built from 13 residues. The variable domain in full, completed from reference TRBV29-1 and TRBJ1-2, reads SAVISQKPSRDICQRGTSLTIQCQVDSQVTMMFWYRQQPGQSLTLIATANQGSEATYESGFVIDKFPISRPNLTFSTLTVSNMSPEDSSIYLCSVENDRGAGYTFGSGTRLTVV.

This clonotype occurred many times. J is TRBJ2-1 and V is TRBV11-1, with D possibly TRBD2 on 5 matching bases. The CDR3 has 12 amino acids. The V gene's germline CDR1 is SGHAT and CDR2 FQDESV (reference sequence). Between the trimmed V and J ends, which lost 1 base and 14 bases, there was a span of 12 bases. This CDR3 is CASSLGEGNEFF. The CDR3 bases are TGTGCCAGCAGCTTAGGTGAGGGAAATGAGTTCTTC.

The V call is TRBV18, the J call TRBJ2-7; D unresolved. The CDR3 covers 11 residues. V was shortened by 2 bases and J by 5 bases, with 4 bases between the two germline ends. Germline loops: CDR1 KGHSH, CDR2 LQKENI. CDR3 region: CASSPNNEQYF. The CDR3 coding sequence is TGTGCCAGCTCACCAAATAACGAGCAGTACTTC.

This clonotype was detected ten times or more. The chain is built from TRBV5-1 and TRBJ2-3; unclear D gene. The germline V gene has CDR1 SGHRS and CDR2 YFSETQ. V lost 0 bases, J lost 5 bases, and 10 bases lay in between. The CDR3 consists of 14 residues. The CDR3 region is CASSLGQSGDTQYF. For the CDR3, the DNA is TGCGCCAGCAGCTTGGGGCAGTCAGGAGATACGCAGTATTTT.

The chain carries TRBV29-1 and TRBJ2-1; TRBD1 or TRBD2 may be the D gene (6 bases each). The CDR3 length is 15 residues. The germline V gene has CDR1 SQVTM and CDR2 ANQGSEA. The germline V and J ends were trimmed by 4 bases and 2 bases, with 15 bases remaining between them. The chain's CDR3 is CSVGGGTSTYNEQFF. DNA of the CDR3: TGCAGCGTTGGTGGGGGGACATCAACCTACAATGAGCAGTTCTTC.

On this clonotype itself: A much bigger clone sits one base away, suggesting this may be a read error. The chain employs TRBV20-1 and TRBJ2-1, with 7 bases that match TRBD2. This CDR3 is 15 amino acids long. V lost 5 bases to trimming and J lost 4 bases; unmatched junction nucleotides: 11. In germline, CDR1 is DFQATT, CDR2 SNEGSKA (reference sequence). The CDR3: CSASSTKRGYNEQFF. The CDR3, as DNA: TGCAGTGCTTCTTCCACCAAGCGGGGTTACAATGAGCAGTTCTTC.

The chain combines TRBV5-1 with TRBJ1-1; 11 bases match TRBD1. The CDR3 loop spans 15 amino acids. After removal of 7 bases from V and 0 bases from J, the junction contained 5 bases not matched to a gene. Germline V gives CDR1 SGHRS, CDR2 YFSETQ. The CDR3 loop is CASYGTGGLNTEAFF. The CDR3 nucleotides read TGCGCCAGCTACGGGACAGGGGGATTGAACACTGAAGCTTTCTTT.

The genes are TRBV6-5 and TRBJ2-3, with 10 bases matching TRBD2. Germline V gene data show CDR1 as MNHEY and CDR2 as SVGAGI. V trimming: 5 bases; J trimming: 1 base; junction bases outside the gene matches: 6. The length of the CDR3 is 16 residues. As DNA, the CDR3 is TGTGCCAGCAGTCGCCTCGGGACTAGCGGCACAGATACGCAGTATTTT. Translating gives CASSRLGTSGTDTQYF.

This clonotype was observed many times. V usage is TRBV29-1 and J usage is TRBJ1-1; 8 nucleotides agree with TRBD1. Looked up from germline, CDR1 is SQVTM and CDR2 is ANQGSEA. J lost 7 bases, V lost 3 bases, and 13 bases had no gene match. The CDR3 consists of 15 residues. CDR3: CSVEGDRRSLYEAFF. The CDR3 bases are TGCAGCGTTGAGGGGGACAGGCGGTCTTTGTATGAAGCTTTCTTT.

The sample holds many counts of this clonotype. The V call is TRBV12-3 or TRBV12-4, the J call TRBJ1-2; D uncertain. This CDR3 spans 12 amino acids. Trimming stripped 6 bases from V and 4 bases from J, with 9 bases between. CDR3 residues: CASSRLPYGYTF. The CDR3 DNA reads TGTGCCAGCAGCCGACTACCCTATGGCTACACCTTC.

This clonotype came up many times. This chain uses TRBV20-1 with TRBJ1-2, with 7 nucleotides matching TRBD1. Trimming took 1 base from V and 10 from J; bases not matched to a gene: 3. This CDR3 is 11 amino acids long. Germline V lookup: CDR1 DFQATT, CDR2 SNEGSKA (reference sequence). The CDR3 coding sequence is TGCAGTGCTAGAGCAGGGGGGAACTACACCTTC. Its protein product is CSARAGGNYTF.

There are a few counts of this clonotype. The rearrangement uses TRBV20-1 and TRBJ2-4, with 8 nucleotides matching TRBD1. V dropped 6 bases and J dropped 7; count of bases not matched to a gene: 17. CDR1 and CDR2 (germline): DFQATT, SNEGSKA (reference sequence). CDR3 length equals 16 residues. DNA for the CDR3: TGCAGTGCGCCGGACAGGGTTCTCGGGGGAGCCAACATTCAGTACTTC. This codes for CSAPDRVLGGANIQYF.

The table lists this clonotype with many counts. This chain links TRBV20-1 with TRBJ2-5; D may be TRBD1 (6 bases). The CDR3 totals 13 residues. V was trimmed by 6 bases and J by 5 bases, leaving 16 bases between them. Germline assignment: CDR1 DFQATT and CDR2 SNEGSKA (reference sequence). The CDR3 here is CSAGDIQRETQYF. In nucleotides, the CDR3 is TGCAGTGCAGGGGACATTCAGCGGGAGACCCAGTACTTC.

This clonotype showed up many times. This chain connects TRBV5-6 to TRBJ2-1; D gene unclear. The germline gives CDR1 SGHDT, CDR2 YYEEEE. V was pared by 4 bases and J by 0 bases, with 8 bases between. CDR3 length equals 14 residues. The chain's CDR3 is CASSDQSSYNEQFF. CDR3 sequence (DNA): TGTGCCAGCAGCGATCAGAGCTCCTACAATGAGCAGTTCTTC.

This chain uses TRBV7-9 with TRBJ2-2; D remains unclear. The germline V gene has CDR1 SEHNR and CDR2 FQNEAQ (reference sequence). The CDR3 is 14 residues long. The ends were cut back, 5 bases at V and 1 base at J, with 8 bases in the middle. CDR3 in DNA: TGTGCCAGCAGCATAGTGATGAACACCGGGGAGCTGTTTTTT. Its translation is CASSIVMNTGELFF.

This clonotype appeared many times. This chain links TRBV20-1 with TRBJ1-5; D unresolved. V gave up 6 bases and J gave up 2 bases, with 14 bases separating them. Germline V gene lookup returns CDR1 DFQATT and CDR2 SNEGSKA (reference sequence). The CDR3 extends over 14 amino acids. This CDR3 is CSARAGVGNQPQHF. The CDR3 coding sequence is TGCAGTGCACGAGCGGGCGTCGGCAATCAGCCCCAGCATTTT.

The genes are TRBV20-1 and TRBJ2-1, with TRBD2 matching over 8 bases. The length of the CDR3 is 16 residues. Germline values: CDR1 DFQATT, CDR2 SNEGSKA (reference sequence). J gave up 5 bases and V 3 bases, and 12 bases lay outside the gene matches. The CDR3 here is CSASGRASVIDNEQFF. In DNA, the CDR3 is TGCAGTGCTAGCGGGAGGGCCTCGGTTATCGACAATGAGCAGTTCTTC.

The J gene is TRBJ2-1, the V gene TRBV4-2; D is undetermined. CDR1 is LGHNA and CDR2 is YNFKEQ in the germline V gene. The length of the CDR3 is 15 residues. V was trimmed by 4 bases and J by 0 bases, leaving 10 bases between them. This CDR3 reads CASSPGLLSYNEQFF. DNA of the CDR3: TGTGCCAGCAGCCCCGGGCTCCTCTCCTACAATGAGCAGTTCTTC.

This clonotype has only a few counts. The chain carries TRBV12-3 or TRBV12-4 and TRBJ2-5; D might be TRBD1 (6 bases). The germline V and J ends were trimmed by 6 bases and 4 bases, with 15 bases remaining between them. This CDR3 spans 14 amino acids. For the CDR3, the DNA is TGTGCCAGCAGCCGCGGTGGGGGCCCAGAGACCCAGTACTTC. Its protein product is CASSRGGGPETQYF.

This clonotype occurred many times. The rearrangement uses TRBV7-2 and TRBJ2-5; 12 bases map to TRBD2. The CDR3 consists of 16 residues. CDR1 SGHTA and CDR2 FQGNSA come from the germline V gene. Trimming at V came to 3 bases and at J to 4 bases, leaving 6 bases not matched to a gene. Here the CDR3 DNA reads TGTGCCAGCAGCTTGTCTAGCGGGAGGGCCGGAGAGACCCAGTACTTC. As protein: CASSLSSGRAGETQYF.